The present TCR beta chain was sequenced within a study of blood T cells in healthy people across ages. A remark on this clonotype: Its specificity is unknown.

A second PCR of roughly 6 to 12 cycles used a sample-barcoded 5' primer and a J-beta primer mix. Each TCR beta cDNA got a 12-nucleotide random molecular identifier. TCRdb re-called the 5' RACE reads through MiXCR, storing one row per CDR3 protein. The profile covers over 600,000 distinct CDR3 sequences, with around 43% appearing a single time and around 32% taken by the ten largest. The CDR3 has 15 amino acids. Study-wide results and limits: Relative to aged donors, long-lived donors carried more naive CD4+ cells and displayed higher diversity. Diversity estimates drawn from one million T cells were deemed underestimates.

Sequencing was done on a sample of blood. This receptor was identified in a man older than 75 in good health. The rearrangement uses TRBV21-1 and TRBJ2-1; the table's D call of TRBD2 was not tested on the DNA. TRBV21-1 has pseudogene status. CDR3 sequence: CASSTRLADYNEQFF. The CDR3 DNA reads as TGTGCCAGCAGCACCCGACTAGCGGACTACAATGAGCAGTTCTTC.